This T cell receptor beta chain derives from a study of CD8+ T cells in alopecia areata (dated 2018 in TCRdb). The study in broad terms: The study used high-throughput TCRbeta sequencing to examine T cell clonal expansion in alopecia areata, in both the C3H/HeJ mouse model and human patients. On the human side, TCRbeta sequencing was run on scalp tissue and on sorted CD4+ and CD8+ peripheral blood T cells from healthy controls and from alopecia areata patients with either patchy or totalis/universalis disease. Scalp clonality was compared across normal scalp (n=4), patchy alopecia areata scalp (n=8), and alopecia totalis/universalis scalp (n=8). The RNA source kit depended on sample type: the PAXgene miRNA kit for fixed scalp, the miRNeasy kit for PBMCs, and the RNeasy kit for mouse skin. immunoSEQ multiplex PCR using 35 Vbeta forward primers and 13 Jbeta reverse primers was used to amplify TCRbeta CDR3 regions. Summary of the overall study and its limitations: Unlike mouse skin, where gammadelta T cells dominate, normal human skin contains resident alphabeta T cells that get sequenced too, which complicates analysis of the scalp TCR repertoire. Compared with mice, TCR sequences shared between patients were less clear, possibly partly because of HLA diversity across the patient population. Higher clonality and more expanded CD8+ clones were observed in lesional scalp than in normal scalp, particularly in alopecia totalis/universalis, a finding suggestive of antigenic drive.

On this clone itself: There is no known antigen for this receptor. No base quality information exists; no much larger clone differs at one position.

Libraries were built with the immunoSEQ multiplex PCR assay. RNA was extracted from all samples and reverse transcribed into cDNA as template for TCR sequencing. SuperScript III was used for first-strand cDNA synthesis, primed with a 2:1 mix of oligo-dT and random hexamers. A synthetic immune receptor repertoire was used to assess amplification bias, and residual bias was removed computationally. Regarding the original processing steps: Raw reads were preprocessed to remove errors, and CDR3 was defined according to IMGT conventions as the region from the conserved cysteine to phenylalanine. Clonality was computed as 1 minus the Shannon entropy, with the entropy normalized by log2 of the number of productive unique TCRs. Whether each scalp clone was CD4 or CD8 was inferred by checking scalp TCRbeta sequences against the CD4 and CD8 repertoires from sorted blood. The immuneACCESS repertoire file appears here via TCRdb, limited to in-frame rearrangements. These files lack a portion of the clones; in checked studies, under half of the deficit traces to unresolved V genes, and the cause of the others is not known. V and J calls and clone size follow that table, whereas D and trimming were derived from the DNA. The sample yields 3,500 to 4,000 clones; 71% were counted once. The ten largest clones add up to 6.8% of the sample.

The germline V gene yields MGHRA for CDR1 and YSYEKL for CDR2. V trim: 4 bases; J trim: 2 bases; unmatched bases: 7. The cysteine opens and the phenylalanine closes a CDR3 of 16 amino acids. Just the 48-base CDR3 DNA is kept, in frame starting at base 1. Unaffected controls provided scalp biopsies and blood samples. Human scalp biopsies were fixed immediately in PAXgene tissue containers. Sequencing was carried out using skin. The sequence joins TRBV4-1 to TRBJ2-7; 11 bases in the middle match TRBD1. The sequence derives from a human donor in good health. The CDR3 reads CASSPPPGQGAYEQYF. The DNA sequence reads TGCGCCAGCAGCCCCCCACCGGGACAGGGGGCCTACGAGCAGTACTTC.